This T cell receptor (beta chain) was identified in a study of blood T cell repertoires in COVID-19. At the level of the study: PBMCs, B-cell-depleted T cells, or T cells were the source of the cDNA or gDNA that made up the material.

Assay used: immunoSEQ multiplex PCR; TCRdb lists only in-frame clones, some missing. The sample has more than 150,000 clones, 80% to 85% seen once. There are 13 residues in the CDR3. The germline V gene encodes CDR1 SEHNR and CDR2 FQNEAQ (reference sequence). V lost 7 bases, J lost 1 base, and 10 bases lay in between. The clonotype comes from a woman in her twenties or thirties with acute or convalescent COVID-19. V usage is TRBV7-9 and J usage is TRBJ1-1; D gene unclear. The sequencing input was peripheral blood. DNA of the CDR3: TGTGCCAGCAAAATTTCCAGGAACACTGAAGCTTTCTTT. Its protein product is CASKISRNTEAFF.